Below, one TCR beta chain is given with its context. This clonotype came up a few times. Its antigen is still unknown. No much larger clone is present one base from it, and per-base qualities are unavailable. These data originate in a study of T-cell memory formation after mild COVID-19 (dated by TCRdb to the early 2020s). Some background on the complete study: TCR sequence clusters from the two donors were largely donor specific. T-cell clones expanding and contracting after mild COVID-19 in a couple of donors were tracked by longitudinal TCRalpha and TCRbeta repertoire sequencing. The cohort comprised two young, previously healthy adult volunteers, one female and one male. The full study reports these points: Some responding clones were found in pre-infection memory, which suggests that pre-existing cross-reactive memory T cells took part in the SARS-CoV-2 response. Only two mild cases were covered by the study, and larger cohorts that include severe cases with pre-infection samples were considered necessary. Contracting CD4+ clones were found mainly in CM and EM memory subsets, while CD8+ clones were enriched in EMRA. SARS-CoV-2 specificity of the second-wave clones peaking on day 37 was not confirmed. Clones that contracted from day 15 to 85 showed balanced CD4/CD8 phenotypes, whereas a second wave of clones that expanded from day 15 to 37 leaned towards CD4+.

The run used an Illumina NovaSeq 6000. TCRalpha and TCRbeta cDNA libraries were constructed by 5'RACE with constant-segment primers, with sample barcodes and unique molecular identifiers being introduced. Trizol reagent was used to extract RNA from every sample. Libraries were amplified in two PCR steps, with a second sample barcode and Illumina TruSeq adapters added in the second step. Sequencing of the libraries was done on an Illumina NovaSeq, producing 2 x 150 bp paired-end reads. The study's processing was this. Demultiplexing of reads and collapsing into UMI-guided consensus sequences were performed with migec v1.2.7. Using mixcr v2.1.11, UMI consensuses were aligned to TRA and TRB V and J templates and then assembled into clonotypes. A clonotype was counted as expanded or contracted only if both edgeR and NoisET called the change significant, with noise models trained on biological replicates. For edgeR calls, a false discovery rate-adjusted p below 0.01 and a log2 fold-change threshold of 1 were applied. PCA with hierarchical clustering of max-normalized trajectories of the 1000 most abundant clonotypes was used as exploratory dynamics analysis. Each responding clone was given a CD4 or CD8 phenotype based on the CD4+ and CD8+ repertoires, which had been sequenced separately. The public reads were quality trimmed at Q25 with fastp and then assembled into clones with MiXCR by TCRdb, keeping productive beta chains. A single entry per CDR3 protein holds the most common genes and DNA from its merged rows. These V and J calls derive from TCRdb rather than the authors' analysis. The sample table contains around 200,000 distinct CDR3 sequences; only one count was recorded for 27% of them. The top ten clones comprise about 10% of the sample.

The CDR3 runs 14 amino acids, cysteine and phenylalanine included. CDR3 DNA only is kept here, 42 bases in frame from base 1. The junction shows trimming of 1 base on V and 0 bases on J, and the gene matches do not reach 1 base of it. The germline V gene (reference sequence) gives CDR1 as DFQATT and CDR2 as SNEGSKA. PBMCs were isolated by Ficoll-Paque density gradient centrifugation. The clonotype was recovered from an adult woman who had mild COVID-19 (a few samples of this study predate the infection). The sample titles of this study are shuffled in the database, so cell type and time point are left out; the donor was told from shared clones. The material sequenced was PBMCs or a T cell subset sorted from them (not recorded which). The sequence joins TRBV20-1 to TRBJ2-7; a stretch of 9 junction bases matches TRBD2. The DNA sequence is as follows: TGCAGTGCTAGAGGGACTAGCGACTCCTACGAGCAGTACTTC. This yields the protein CSARGTSDSYEQYF.